Following are 18 T cell receptor beta chains from one sample sequenced in a study of cytomegalovirus exposure and HLA in healthy donors. The PCR employed 60 Vbeta primers together with 13 Jbeta primers. The table came from immunoSEQ multiplex PCR; TCRdb's copy has only in-frame clones and leaves some out. The sample yields around 140,000 clones, 60% to 85% seen once. The material sequenced was PBMCs. The receptors here all came from a woman aged 40-49 years in good health and CMV-seronegative.

The chain carries TRBV4-1 and TRBJ2-1, with TRBD2 matching 9 bases. Trimming took 5 bases from V and 5 from J; bases not matched to a gene: 13. The CDR3 is 17 residues long. Germline CDR1 is MGHRA and CDR2 is YSYEKL. The CDR3 spells CASSGRGAGGVDNEQFF. The CDR3 coding sequence is TGCGCCAGCAGCGGCCGGGGAGCGGGGGGCGTGGACAATGAGCAGTTCTTC.

This chain joins TRBV30 and TRBJ1-2, with a weak D call TRBD1 (5 bases). V dropped 4 bases and J dropped 7 bases, with 13 bases sitting between them. The CDR3 extends over 12 amino acids. CDR1 and CDR2 (germline): GTSNPN, SVGIG (reference sequence). The CDR3 nucleotides read TGTGCCTGGATTCCAAGCGGGGGTGGCTACACCTTC. Amino acid sequence: CAWIPSGGGYTF.

The chain recombines TRBV6-5 with TRBJ2-1, with a tentative D call TRBD1 (6 bases). Germline CDR1 is MNHEY and CDR2 is SVGAGI. CDR3 length: 14 amino acids. The V gene lost 2 bases and the J gene lost 4 bases, with 9 bases spanning the gap. This CDR3 is CASSYGTQYNEQFF. DNA for the CDR3: TGTGCCAGCAGTTACGGGACACAATACAATGAGCAGTTCTTC.

This clone has a handful of counts. The chain links TRBV7-2 to TRBJ2-7, with a tentative D call TRBD2 (5 bases). V was trimmed by 5 bases and J by 2 bases, leaving 10 bases between them. Per germline, CDR1 SGHTA and CDR2 FQGNSA. The CDR3 covers 13 residues. Written as DNA, the CDR3 is TGTGCCAGCAGCCCCGTGGGAGCCTACGAGCAGTACTTC. It is translated as CASSPVGAYEQYF.

The chain has TRBV29-1 and TRBJ2-1; 8 nucleotides agree with TRBD2. Losses at the gene ends were 4 bases for V and 6 bases for J; bases not matched to a gene: 2. The CDR3 sequence is 12 residues long. The germline gives CDR1 SQVTM, CDR2 ANQGSEA. The chain's CDR3 is CSVGTSGNEQFF. The CDR3 DNA is TGCAGCGTTGGCACTAGCGGCAATGAGCAGTTCTTC.

J is TRBJ1-5 and V is TRBV15, with D maybe TRBD1 (6 bases). V lost 4 bases to trimming and J lost 2 bases, with 12 bases between them. The CDR3 contains 15 residues. Per germline, CDR1 LNHNV and CDR2 YYDKDF (reference sequence). In DNA form, the CDR3 reads TGTGCCACCAGCAAAACAGGGTCTGGCAATCAGCCCCAGCATTTT. This encodes CATSKTGSGNQPQHF.

The chain employs TRBV4-1 and TRBJ1-5, with D unresolved. Trimming left V 2 bases short and J 4 bases short, with 24 bases between. From germline, CDR1 is MGHRA and CDR2 YSYEKL. This CDR3 spans 19 amino acids. The CDR3 is CASSQKSGLLDFENQPQHF. The DNA of the CDR3 is TGCGCCAGCAGCCAAAAAAGCGGATTATTAGATTTCGAAAATCAGCCCCAGCATTTT.

The chain is built from TRBV7-8 and TRBJ2-6; weak D call: TRBD1 (5 bases). CDR3 length equals 16 residues. The ends were cut back, 5 bases at V and 1 base at J, with 12 bases in the middle. The germline V gene has CDR1 SGHVS and CDR2 FQNEAQ. The CDR3 region has the DNA TGTGCCAGCAGCCTCCAGGGTGGTTCTGGGGCCAACGTCCTGACTTTC. Translated, it gives CASSLQGGSGANVLTF. The variable domain in full, completed from reference TRBV7-8 and TRBJ2-6, reads GAGVSQSPRYKVAKRGQDVALRCDPISGHVSLFWYQQALGQGPEFLTYFQNEAQLDKSGLPSDRFFAERPEGSVSTLKIQRTQQEDSAVYLCASSLQGGSGANVLTFGAGSRLTVL.

The chain recombines TRBV2 with TRBJ2-3; weak D call: TRBD2 (6 bases). The CDR3 runs to 13 residues. The germline CDR1 and CDR2 sequences are SNHLY and FYNNEI. The V end was cut by 10 bases, the J end by 0 bases, with 11 bases between. CDR3 region: CATSGESTDTQYF. The CDR3, as DNA: TGTGCCACCTCGGGGGAAAGCACAGATACGCAGTATTTT. Full variable domain (remainder filled in from reference TRBV2 and TRBJ2-3): EPEVTQTPSHQVTQMGQEVILRCVPISNHLYFYWYRQILGQKVEFLVSFYNNEISEKSEIFDDQFSVERPDGSNFTLKIRSTKLEDSAMYFCATSGESTDTQYFGPGTRLTVL.

This clone was recorded many times. V usage is TRBV4-3 and J usage is TRBJ1-3, with 7 nucleotides matching TRBD1. The V segment lost 4 bases and the J segment 0 bases; nucleotides outside the gene matches: 6. CDR3 length equals 16 residues. CDR1 and CDR2 (germline): LGHNA, YSLEER. This CDR3 reads CASSPGGTVSGNTIYF. CDR3 DNA sequence: TGCGCCAGCAGCCCGGGGGGGACAGTCTCTGGAAACACCATATATTTT.

The chain employs TRBV5-1 and TRBJ2-1; D gene ambiguous. The germline CDR1 and CDR2 sequences are SGHRS and YFSETQ. V was shortened by 0 bases and J by 6 bases, with 13 bases between the two germline ends. CDR3 size: 15 residues. The DNA of the CDR3 is TGCGCCAGCAGCTTGGCCAGGATAAACATCAATGAGCAGTTCTTC. Its protein product is CASSLARININEQFF.

This sequence joins TRBV4-1 and TRBJ1-6, with 11 bases lining up with TRBD1. J lost 7 bases, V lost 5 bases, and 4 bases had no gene match. The CDR3 covers 15 residues. CDR1 and CDR2 from the germline V gene are MGHRA and YSYEKL. The CDR3 DNA reads as TGCGCCAGCAGCTGGGGGACAGGGGGGAATTCACCCCTCCACTTT. Its protein is CASSWGTGGNSPLHF.

Note on this clone: Its ends do not fully match the called genes, so a read error is possible. This sequence joins TRBV7-9 and TRBJ2-7, with TRBD2 identical over 15 bases. The CDR3 is made up of 15 amino acids. The germline gives CDR1 SEHNR, CDR2 FQNEAQ (reference sequence). DNA for the CDR3: TGTGCCAGCAAACCCTCCACCGGGACTAGCGGGGGGCCCGGTTTC. Translated, it gives CASKPSTGTSGGPGF.

The chain combines TRBV28 with TRBJ2-5; maybe TRBD1 (5 bases). The V end lost 4 bases, the J end lost 3 bases, and 12 bases lay between the germline ends. The CDR3 covers 14 residues. The germline CDR1 and CDR2 sequences are MDHEN and SYDVKM. The CDR3 nucleotides read TGTGCCAGCAGTTCCCCGGGCAGGGAAGAGACCCAGTACTTC. This codes for CASSSPGREETQYF.

The chain couples TRBV7-9 to TRBJ1-3; D is perhaps TRBD1 (5 bases). The germline V and J ends were trimmed by 3 bases and 0 bases, with 18 bases remaining between them. The CDR3 runs to 18 residues. Germline CDR1 reads SEHNR; CDR2 reads FQNEAQ (reference sequence). CDR3 in DNA: TGTGCCAGCAGCTTTAAAGGACAATTGACGAGCTCTGGAAACACCATATATTTT. Protein: CASSFKGQLTSSGNTIYF.

This clone was detected once. The chain is built from TRBV10-3 and TRBJ1-4; no reliable D call. V gave up 0 bases and J gave up 4 bases, with 12 bases separating them. This CDR3 is 16 amino acids long. Per the germline V gene, CDR1 is ENHRY and CDR2 is SYGVKD. In DNA, the CDR3 is TGTGCCATCAGTGAGTCCTTCGGCGGACTTAATGAAAAACTGTTTTTT. This codes for CAISESFGGLNEKLFF.

V is TRBV19 and J is TRBJ1-2; 8 bases agree with TRBD1. Germline V CDR1 and CDR2: LNHDA, SQIVND (reference sequence). With 4 bases clipped from V and 0 bases from J, the junction kept 1 base outside the gene matches. There are 14 residues in the CDR3. CDR3 DNA sequence: TGTGCCAGTAGTAGGACAGGGCCTAACTATGGCTACACCTTC. Translation: CASSRTGPNYGYTF.

The chain is built from TRBV6-6 and TRBJ2-1; 12 positions agree with TRBD2. This CDR3 comprises 14 residues. Trimming at V came to 8 bases and at J to 6 bases, leaving 5 bases not matched to a gene. CDR1 and CDR2 (germline): MNHNY, SVGAGI (reference sequence). CDR3 in amino acids: CASSTSGGTNEQFF. In nucleotides, the CDR3 is TGTGCCAGCTCCACTAGCGGGGGGACCAATGAGCAGTTCTTC.